The T cell receptor (beta chain) described here comes from a study of T cell repertoires and leukemia-associated antigens. Study-wide results and caveats: Specificity and function of the expanded clones need further investigation.

Before use, CD3+ T cells rested overnight in serum-free medium. This clonotype turned up a few times. Its antigen is as yet unknown. MiXCR, run by TCRdb on the 5' RACE reads, gives a single entry per CDR3 protein. The sample includes about 9,800 distinct CDR3 sequences, approximately 40% seen only once; the top ten take around 55%. Trimming shortened V by 5 bases and J by 6 bases, and 6 bases separated the two germline ends. Germline V gene data show CDR1 as SGHRS and CDR2 as YFSETQ. The CDR3 contains 11 residues. The material sequenced was CD3+ T cells sorted from blood and cultured. The receptor was derived from a female donor in good health. The chain uses TRBV5-1 and TRBJ2-1; no clear D gene. CDR3 sequence (DNA): TGCGCCAGCAGTTCGGGCAATGAGCAGTTCTTC. It yields the protein CASSSGNEQFF.